This is a list of T cell receptor beta chains from one sample in a study of T cells after yellow fever vaccination. TCRdb fed the 5' RACE reads into MiXCR, producing one record per CDR3 protein. The table has about 320,000 distinct CDR3 sequences, about 10% seen once; the top ten hold less than 3.5%. The input for sequencing was CD4+ T cells sorted from PBMCs, taken 45 days after the yellow fever booster vaccination. The receptors shown here come from a man between 18 and 35 years old who received the YFV17D yellow fever vaccine. The CDR3 runs from the conserved cysteine through the conserved F or W. Each record gives: clone size, J gene, V gene, D gene, CDR3 DNA, CDR3 protein. A D gene is named only where the DNA matches it firmly. Only some rows state a clone size, as once, few, many or a class for expanded clones.

clone_size: NA
j_call: TRBJ1-1
v_call: TRBV20-1
d_call: NA
cdr3_nt: TGCAGTGCTAGGGTCCCGGGTATTACTGCTTTCTTT
cdr3_aa: CSARVPGITAFF

clone_size: few
j_call: TRBJ2-3
v_call: TRBV7-2
d_call: NA
cdr3_nt: TGTGCCAGCAGCTTAGCTCCTTATTCAGCGCAGTATTTT
cdr3_aa: CASSLAPYSAQYF

clone_size: few
j_call: TRBJ1-2
v_call: TRBV18
d_call: TRBD1
cdr3_nt: TGTGCCAGCTCACCAACACAGGGGGAAGCTGGCTACACCTTC
cdr3_aa: CASSPTQGEAGYTF

clone_size: NA
j_call: TRBJ2-3
v_call: TRBV12-3/TRBV12-4
d_call: NA
cdr3_nt: TGTGCCAGCAGTCTGGGGGCCCTGCGGGGCGATACGCAGTATTTT
cdr3_aa: CASSLGALRGDTQYF

clone_size: NA
j_call: TRBJ2-1
v_call: TRBV15
d_call: NA
cdr3_nt: TGTGCCACCAGCAGAGATATGGGCGAAGCGGAGCAGTTCTTC
cdr3_aa: CATSRDMGEAEQFF

clone_size: few
j_call: TRBJ1-4
v_call: TRBV7-9
d_call: NA
cdr3_nt: TGTGCCAGCAGCTTATTGACGGAGGAAAAACTGTTTTTT
cdr3_aa: CASSLLTEEKLFF

clone_size: NA
j_call: TRBJ2-3
v_call: TRBV7-6
d_call: TRBD1
cdr3_nt: TGTGCCAGCAGCGGGACAGGGTACTCGCAGTATTTT
cdr3_aa: CASSGTGYSQYF

clone_size: NA
j_call: TRBJ2-3
v_call: TRBV12-3/TRBV12-4
d_call: TRBD2
cdr3_nt: TGTGCCAGCCAGGGACTAACGTTCACAGATACGCAGTATTTT
cdr3_aa: CASQGLTFTDTQYF

clone_size: NA
j_call: TRBJ1-1
v_call: TRBV27
d_call: NA
cdr3_nt: TGTGCCAGCAGTTCCGCCCCGGGACGGATGAACACTGAAGCTTTCTTT
cdr3_aa: CASSSAPGRMNTEAFF

clone_size: few
j_call: TRBJ1-1
v_call: TRBV5-4
d_call: NA
cdr3_nt: TGTGCCAGCAGCCGGACAAACGAGATGCTGAACACTGAAGCTTTCTTT
cdr3_aa: CASSRTNEMLNTEAFF

clone_size: many
j_call: TRBJ2-6
v_call: TRBV3-1
d_call: NA
cdr3_nt: TGTGCCAGCAGCCCTTCCCACTCTGGGGCCAACGTCCTGACTTTC
cdr3_aa: CASSPSHSGANVLTF

clone_size: few
j_call: TRBJ1-2
v_call: TRBV4-1
d_call: NA
cdr3_nt: TGCGCCAGCGTGCCTGAACGAGGGAGAAGGTATGGCTACACCTTC
cdr3_aa: CASVPERGRRYGYTF

clone_size: NA
j_call: TRBJ2-1
v_call: TRBV5-4
d_call: NA
cdr3_nt: TGTGCCAGCAGCTTGGGCCAGACCTACAATGAGCAGTTCTTC
cdr3_aa: CASSLGQTYNEQFF

clone_size: few
j_call: TRBJ2-3
v_call: TRBV28
d_call: NA
cdr3_nt: TGTGCCAGCACTCGGACCACAGATACGCAGTATTTT
cdr3_aa: CASTRTTDTQYF

clone_size: few
j_call: TRBJ1-5
v_call: TRBV24-1
d_call: TRBD1
cdr3_nt: TGTGCCACCAGTGACAATGACAGGGACAATCAGCCCCAGCATTTT
cdr3_aa: CATSDNDRDNQPQHF

clone_size: NA
j_call: TRBJ1-5
v_call: TRBV19
d_call: NA
cdr3_nt: TGTGCCAGCCGCCCCCAGGGTAGTAGGAATCAGCCCCAGCATTTT
cdr3_aa: CASRPQGSRNQPQHF

clone_size: NA
j_call: TRBJ1-2
v_call: TRBV29-1
d_call: NA
cdr3_nt: TGCAGCGTTGCCCAGCGGCAGGGAGATGGCTACACCTTC
cdr3_aa: CSVAQRQGDGYTF

clone_size: few
j_call: TRBJ2-5
v_call: TRBV7-2
d_call: NA
cdr3_nt: TGTGCCAGCGGACCCCTTGGAGGTTGGGAGACCCAGTACTTC
cdr3_aa: CASGPLGGWETQYF

clone_size: few
j_call: TRBJ2-1
v_call: TRBV5-1
d_call: TRBD1
cdr3_nt: TGCGCCAGCAGCTGGGAGTTGACAGGGAATGAGCAGTTCTTC
cdr3_aa: CASSWELTGNEQFF

clone_size: many
j_call: TRBJ2-7
v_call: TRBV5-1
d_call: NA
cdr3_nt: TGCGCCAGCAGCTCTCCGGCGGCCTACGAGCAGTACTTC
cdr3_aa: CASSSPAAYEQYF

clone_size: few
j_call: TRBJ2-3
v_call: TRBV20-1
d_call: NA
cdr3_nt: TGCAGTGCTAGAGATCGGGTTTCGGGGGCAGATACGCAGTATTTT
cdr3_aa: CSARDRVSGADTQYF

clone_size: NA
j_call: TRBJ1-3
v_call: TRBV5-1
d_call: NA
cdr3_nt: TGCGCCAGCAGCTTGGACGGGGTTGTGGGAAACACCATATATTTT
cdr3_aa: CASSLDGVVGNTIYF

clone_size: few
j_call: TRBJ2-1
v_call: TRBV5-1
d_call: NA
cdr3_nt: TGCGCCAGCAGCTTGGGACAGTCCGACGGTGAGCAGTTCTTC
cdr3_aa: CASSLGQSDGEQFF

clone_size: NA
j_call: TRBJ1-1
v_call: TRBV7-6
d_call: NA
cdr3_nt: TGTGCCAGCAGCCGTTCGGGCACTCTGGGCGGGGTAAGCACTGAAGCTTTCTTT
cdr3_aa: CASSRSGTLGGVSTEAFF

clone_size: few
j_call: TRBJ1-2
v_call: TRBV11-2
d_call: NA
cdr3_nt: TGTGCCAGCAGCATCGGGTCGAGCGGGTACACCTTC
cdr3_aa: CASSIGSSGYTF

clone_size: NA
j_call: TRBJ2-3
v_call: TRBV5-1
d_call: TRBD2
cdr3_nt: TGCGCCAGCAGCTTGGAGGGACTAGCGGTAGATACGCAGTATTTT
cdr3_aa: CASSLEGLAVDTQYF

clone_size: NA
j_call: TRBJ1-2
v_call: TRBV7-2
d_call: TRBD1
cdr3_nt: TGTGCCAGCAGTTCCTCAGGGGGTGGTGGCTACACCTTC
cdr3_aa: CASSSSGGGGYTF

clone_size: NA
j_call: TRBJ1-2
v_call: TRBV19
d_call: NA
cdr3_nt: TGTGCCAGTAGTATCTCCCAGGGGCAAATAGCTGGCTACACCTTC
cdr3_aa: CASSISQGQIAGYTF

clone_size: NA
j_call: TRBJ1-4
v_call: TRBV7-9
d_call: TRBD1
cdr3_nt: TGTGCCAGCAGCCCAGCGACAGGGGAGACCGCCGCGGTTAGGGTTGAAAAACTGTTTTTT
cdr3_aa: CASSPATGETAAVRVEKLFF

clone_size: many
j_call: TRBJ1-4
v_call: TRBV3-1
d_call: NA
cdr3_nt: TGTGCCAGCAGCCACCGGGATAATGAAAAACTGTTTTTT
cdr3_aa: CASSHRDNEKLFF

clone_size: NA
j_call: TRBJ1-1
v_call: TRBV7-3
d_call: TRBD1
cdr3_nt: TGTGCCAGCAGCCGGACAGGGGAAATGAACACTGAAGCTTTCTTT
cdr3_aa: CASSRTGEMNTEAFF

clone_size: NA
j_call: TRBJ1-2
v_call: TRBV7-2
d_call: NA
cdr3_nt: TGTGCCAGCAGCCCTTGGGAAGGTGCTAACTATGGCTACACCTTC
cdr3_aa: CASSPWEGANYGYTF

clone_size: few
j_call: TRBJ1-5
v_call: TRBV2
d_call: NA
cdr3_nt: TGTGCCAGCAGCGGACAGTCGATGCCCCAGCATTTT
cdr3_aa: CASSGQSMPQHF

clone_size: few
j_call: TRBJ1-6
v_call: TRBV7-8
d_call: NA
cdr3_nt: TGTGCCAGCAGCTTAGCGCTGGGGCTCTCCTATAATTCACCCCTCCACTTT
cdr3_aa: CASSLALGLSYNSPLHF

clone_size: few
j_call: TRBJ1-5
v_call: TRBV10-3
d_call: NA
cdr3_nt: TGTGCCATCAGGGACAGTACAAATCAACGGCCCCAGCATTTT
cdr3_aa: CAIRDSTNQRPQHF

clone_size: NA
j_call: TRBJ1-5
v_call: TRBV6-5
d_call: NA
cdr3_nt: TGTGCCAGCAGTTCTACAGGGATGAGCAATCAGCCCCAGCATTTT
cdr3_aa: CASSSTGMSNQPQHF

clone_size: many
j_call: TRBJ1-2
v_call: TRBV2
d_call: TRBD1
cdr3_nt: TGTGCCAGCATTGATTACCCCGGGACAGGGTTGGGCTACACCTTC
cdr3_aa: CASIDYPGTGLGYTF

clone_size: NA
j_call: TRBJ2-5
v_call: TRBV4-2
d_call: NA
cdr3_nt: TGTGCCAGCAGCTCCCCCCCCGCGGAGACCCAGTACTTC
cdr3_aa: CASSSPPAETQYF

clone_size: few
j_call: TRBJ1-4
v_call: TRBV7-2
d_call: NA
cdr3_nt: TGTGCCAGCAGCTTAGCCGGGGCGCGGGGCGAAAAACTGTTTTTT
cdr3_aa: CASSLAGARGEKLFF

clone_size: many
j_call: TRBJ2-1
v_call: TRBV12-3/TRBV12-4
d_call: NA
cdr3_nt: TGTGCCAGCAGTGGGGCGGGGATGTCCTACAATGAGCAGTTCTTC
cdr3_aa: CASSGAGMSYNEQFF

clone_size: NA
j_call: TRBJ2-5
v_call: TRBV7-9
d_call: NA
cdr3_nt: TGTGCCAGCAGCCGTGTAACTTTCTCCCAGGTGGAAGAGACCCAGTACTTC
cdr3_aa: CASSRVTFSQVEETQYF

clone_size: few
j_call: TRBJ2-4
v_call: TRBV6-5
d_call: NA
cdr3_nt: TGTGCCAGCTCAGGACAGTCCAAAAACATTCAGTACTTC
cdr3_aa: CASSGQSKNIQYF

clone_size: NA
j_call: TRBJ1-5
v_call: TRBV20-1
d_call: NA
cdr3_nt: TGCAGTGCTAGAGAGCTACAGGGTGATCAGCCCCAGCATTTT
cdr3_aa: CSARELQGDQPQHF

clone_size: NA
j_call: TRBJ1-6
v_call: TRBV5-1
d_call: NA
cdr3_nt: TGCGCCAGCAGCTTGGCAGGGAGCAATTCACCCCTCCACTTT
cdr3_aa: CASSLAGSNSPLHF

clone_size: few
j_call: TRBJ1-4
v_call: TRBV7-2
d_call: TRBD1
cdr3_nt: TGTGCCAGCAGCCGGGACAGAACTAATGAAAAACTGTTTTTT
cdr3_aa: CASSRDRTNEKLFF

clone_size: few
j_call: TRBJ2-5
v_call: TRBV5-4
d_call: TRBD1
cdr3_nt: TGTGCCAGCAGCGAATGGGACAGCCCGAGGCAGGAGACCCAGTACTTC
cdr3_aa: CASSEWDSPRQETQYF

clone_size: NA
j_call: TRBJ2-3
v_call: TRBV20-1
d_call: NA
cdr3_nt: TGCAGTGCTAGCCTCGTTCAAAATACGCAGTATTTT
cdr3_aa: CSASLVQNTQYF

clone_size: few
j_call: TRBJ1-1
v_call: TRBV7-2
d_call: NA
cdr3_nt: TGTGCCAGCAGCTTAGCATCGGACTTTGAAGCTTTCTTT
cdr3_aa: CASSLASDFEAFF

clone_size: NA
j_call: TRBJ1-3
v_call: TRBV6-6
d_call: NA
cdr3_nt: TGTGCCAGCACTTCCCCGACAAGCTCTGGAAACACCATATATTTT
cdr3_aa: CASTSPTSSGNTIYF

clone_size: few
j_call: TRBJ1-5
v_call: TRBV4-3
d_call: NA
cdr3_nt: TGCGCCAGCAGCCAAGAGCCCCAGCATTTT
cdr3_aa: CASSQEPQHF

clone_size: few
j_call: TRBJ1-1
v_call: TRBV29-1
d_call: NA
cdr3_nt: TGCAGCGTTTGGCGGCAGGTGAACACTGAAGCTTTCTTT
cdr3_aa: CSVWRQVNTEAFF

clone_size: few
j_call: TRBJ1-1
v_call: TRBV7-9
d_call: NA
cdr3_nt: TGTGCCAGCAGCTTAGACCTCACTGAAGCTTTCTTT
cdr3_aa: CASSLDLTEAFF

clone_size: NA
j_call: TRBJ2-2
v_call: TRBV20-1
d_call: TRBD1
cdr3_nt: TGCAGTGCCCAGAAGGGGGCAGGGGGCGTCTACACCGGGGAGCTGTTTTTT
cdr3_aa: CSAQKGAGGVYTGELFF

clone_size: few
j_call: TRBJ2-1
v_call: TRBV7-2
d_call: NA
cdr3_nt: TGTGCCAGCAGCTTAGATTCCCCACTTAGGGATGAGCAGTTCTTC
cdr3_aa: CASSLDSPLRDEQFF

clone_size: NA
j_call: TRBJ2-5
v_call: TRBV4-3
d_call: NA
cdr3_nt: TGCGCCAGCAGCCAAGATTATACGGGGACCCAAGAGACCCAGTACTTC
cdr3_aa: CASSQDYTGTQETQYF

clone_size: few
j_call: TRBJ2-2
v_call: TRBV4-2
d_call: TRBD2
cdr3_nt: TGTGCCAGCAGCCAAGGAGCTCTAGCGGGGGGCAAGGGCACCGGGGAGCTGTTTTTT
cdr3_aa: CASSQGALAGGKGTGELFF

clone_size: few
j_call: TRBJ1-1
v_call: TRBV5-4
d_call: NA
cdr3_nt: TGTGCCAGCAGCTTGGACAGGGTAGAAGCTTTCTTT
cdr3_aa: CASSLDRVEAFF